Each of the 25 T cell receptor beta chains below was sequenced from the same sample in a study of blood T cell repertoires in COVID-19. Some clones are missing from TCRdb's copy, which holds only in-frame ones; the method was immunoSEQ multiplex PCR. The data contain 3,300 or so clones, around three quarters of them singletons. Sequencing was carried out using peripheral blood. The origin of the receptors is a man in his sixties or seventies with active COVID-19.

The chain carries TRBV19 and TRBJ2-2; D is unresolved. Deletions cut 3 bases from V and 7 bases from J, with 3 bases between. From germline, CDR1 is LNHDA and CDR2 SQIVND (reference sequence). CDR3 length: 11 residues. The DNA for the CDR3 is TGTGCCAGTAGTATCTACGGGGAGCTGTTTTTT. Translation gives CASSIYGELFF.

The V and J genes are TRBV23-1 and TRBJ1-2; 7 bases are shared with TRBD1. TRBV23-1 is flagged as an ORF with uncertain function. Trimming removed 2 bases from V and 0 bases from J; junction bases left unmatched: 6. CDR3 length equals 16 residues. This chain's CDR3 is CASSQIGGGANYGYTF. The CDR3 DNA follows: TGCGCCAGCAGTCAAATTGGAGGGGGCGCTAACTATGGCTACACCTTC.

This sequence joins TRBV30 and TRBJ2-7; tentative D call: TRBD2 (6 bases). V was cut by 2 bases and J by 1 base, with 18 bases left in between. The CDR3 has 16 amino acids. Looked up from germline, CDR1 is GTSNPN and CDR2 is SVGIG (reference sequence). CDR3 in DNA: TGTGCCTGGAGTCCTCACACGGGACTTCTTTCCTACGAGCAGTACTTC. Translating it yields CAWSPHTGLLSYEQYF.

This clone was seen more than once but under ten times. V is TRBV12-5 and J is TRBJ2-7; 10 positions agree with TRBD2. Losses at the gene ends were 2 bases for V and 3 bases for J; bases not matched to a gene: 4. Germline CDR1 is LGHNT and CDR2 is FRNRAP. This CDR3 has 15 residues. CDR3 DNA: TGTGCTAGTGGTTTGCCCCTAGCGGGAGTCTACGAGCAGTACTTC. It translates to CASGLPLAGVYEQYF.

V gene TRBV11-2 combines with J gene TRBJ2-5; 9 positions agree with TRBD1. Unmatched junction bases numbered 8, after V lost 5 bases and J lost 1 base. The germline V gene has CDR1 SGHAT and CDR2 FQNNGV. The CDR3 is 16 residues long. CDR3: CASSEGWGQGQETQYF. The CDR3 nucleotides read TGTGCCAGCAGCGAGGGCTGGGGACAGGGCCAAGAGACCCAGTACTTC. Drawing the rest from reference TRBV11-2 and TRBJ2-5, the complete variable domain is EAGVAQSPRYKIIEKRQSVAFWCNPISGHATLYWYQQILGQGPKLLIQFQNNGVVDDSQLPKDRFSAERLKGVDSTLKIQPAKLEDSAVYLCASSEGWGQGQETQYFGPGTRLLVL.

V and J are TRBV6-5 and TRBJ1-1; D remains ambiguous. Trimming removed 4 bases from V and 7 bases from J, with 16 bases in between. CDR3 length equals 14 residues. Germline V gives CDR1 MNHEY, CDR2 SVGAGI. The DNA for the CDR3 is TGTGCCAGCAGTTTCACTGATTCCGGGATTGAAGCTTTCTTT. Its protein is CASSFTDSGIEAFF.

Points on this clone: An end of the junction does not agree with germline; a read error may underlie this. The chain couples TRBV30 to TRBJ2-1, with 8 bases identical to TRBD2. The CDR3 has 12 amino acids. CDR1 and CDR2 (germline): GTSNPN, SVGIG (reference sequence). The CDR3: CAWSVRAGALVF. CDR3 in DNA: TGTGCCTGGAGTGTACGAGCGGGAGCCTTGGTCTTC. The full variable domain, with the rest looked up from reference TRBV30 and TRBJ2-1, is SQTIHQWPATLVQPVGSPLSLECTVEGTSNPNLYWYRQAAGRGLQLLFYSVGIGQISSEVPQNLSASRPQDRQFILSSKKLLLSDSGFYLCAWSVRAGALVFGPGTRLTVL.

This clone was seen a handful of times. V is TRBV9 and J is TRBJ1-3, with a tentative D call TRBD1 (5 bases). Germline loops: CDR1 SGDLS, CDR2 YYNGEE. The CDR3 extends over 14 amino acids. V was cut by 4 bases and J by 4 bases, with 12 bases left in between. This chain's CDR3 is CASSFLTEGNTIYF. The CDR3 region has the DNA TGTGCCAGCAGCTTTCTGACAGAGGGAAACACCATATATTTT.

This chain links TRBV29-1 with TRBJ2-7; D is perhaps TRBD1 (6 bases). V lost 4 bases, J lost 2 bases, and 12 bases lay in between. In germline, CDR1 is SQVTM, CDR2 ANQGSEA. The CDR3 covers 13 residues. The CDR3 reads CSVVQGEAYEQYF. In DNA, the CDR3 is TGCAGCGTTGTACAGGGTGAAGCCTACGAGCAGTACTTC.

Turning to this clone: A junction boundary mismatches the germline segment, possibly from a read error. The genes are TRBV28 and TRBJ2-7; 12 bases map to TRBD2. Per the germline V gene, CDR1 is MDHEN and CDR2 is SYDVKM. The CDR3 runs 14 residues. The CDR3 bases are TGTGCCAGCAGTTTAATAGGGCTAGCGGGAGGGCCTGACTTC. The encoded protein is CASSLIGLAGGPDF.

V and J are TRBV27 and TRBJ1-6; 7 nucleotides agree with TRBD1. Per the germline V gene, CDR1 is MNHEY and CDR2 is SMNVEV (reference sequence). With V trimmed by 6 bases and J by 0 bases, 5 bases remained unmatched. The CDR3 extends over 16 amino acids. CDR3 region: CASRLTGDSYNSPLHF. In DNA, the CDR3 is TGTGCCAGCAGGCTTACAGGGGACTCCTATAATTCACCCCTCCACTTT.

This clone is classed as large. The chain is built from TRBV27 and TRBJ1-2; 8 bases fit TRBD1. The CDR3 covers 13 residues. V shed 5 bases, J shed 9 bases, and the junction held 8 bases outside the gene matches. Looked up from germline, CDR1 is MNHEY and CDR2 is SMNVEV (reference sequence). The CDR3, as DNA: TGTGCCAGCAGTCTCAAAAGGACAGGGAGCTACACCTTC. It translates to CASSLKRTGSYTF.

This clone was observed a few times. The gene calls are TRBV19 and TRBJ2-7; TRBD1 agrees at 8 bases. The CDR3 has 14 amino acids. Germline V gene data show CDR1 as LNHDA and CDR2 as SQIVND (reference sequence). J was trimmed by 5 bases and V by 6 bases; bases with no gene match: 9. The CDR3 region has the DNA TGTGCCAGTAGCCGAACAGGGGGATTCGACGAGCAGTACTTC. The encoded protein is CASSRTGGFDEQYF.

The chain links TRBV5-1 to TRBJ2-1; 9 bases match TRBD1. The CDR3 has 14 amino acids. CDR1 is SGHRS and CDR2 is YFSETQ in the germline V gene. Losses at the gene ends were 4 bases for V and 6 bases for J; bases not matched to a gene: 5. The CDR3 DNA sequence: TGCGCCAGCAGCCCGGGGACAGGGATCAATGAGCAGTTCTTC. The encoded protein is CASSPGTGINEQFF.

The chain has TRBV9 and TRBJ2-1; 10 bases fit TRBD2. Germline V lookup: CDR1 SGDLS, CDR2 YYNGEE. V dropped 3 bases and J dropped 8; count of bases not matched to a gene: 8. The CDR3 is made up of 15 amino acids. In DNA form, the CDR3 reads TGTGCCAGCAGCGAAACTAGCGGGACTCTGTATGAGCAGTTCTTC. It specifies CASSETSGTLYEQFF. Filled out from reference TRBV9 and TRBJ2-1, the complete variable domain reads DSGVTQTPKHLITATGQRVTLRCSPRSGDLSVYWYQQSLDQGLQFLIQYYNGEERAKGNILERFSAQQFPDLHSELNLSSLELGDSALYFCASSETSGTLYEQFFGPGTRLTVL.

The rearrangement links TRBV27 to TRBJ1-3; D perhaps matches TRBD1 (6 bases). The CDR3 is 17 residues long. V lost 4 bases and J lost 0, with 16 bases in between. Germline CDR1 MNHEY, CDR2 SMNVEV (reference sequence). CDR3 protein: CASSSPIQGFSGNTIYF. In DNA, the CDR3 is TGTGCCAGCAGTTCGCCGATACAGGGCTTCTCTGGAAACACCATATATTTT.

The chain recombines TRBV29-1 with TRBJ1-1; no definite D call. The CDR3 is 13 amino acids. V lost 1 base and J 1 base, leaving 7 bases between the germline ends. Germline V gene sequence: CDR1 SQVTM, CDR2 ANQGSEA. The CDR3 reads CSVEGAQNTEAFF. As DNA, the CDR3 is TGCAGCGTTGAAGGAGCCCAGAACACTGAAGCTTTCTTT.

V gene TRBV7-2 combines with J gene TRBJ1-2; 9 bases fit TRBD1. This CDR3 is 15 amino acids long. V shed 5 bases, J shed 3 bases, and the junction held 7 bases outside the gene matches. The V gene's germline CDR1 is SGHTA and CDR2 FQGNSA. The CDR3 spells CASSRQGQGDYGYTF. CDR3 DNA sequence: TGTGCCAGCAGCCGCCAGGGACAGGGAGACTATGGCTACACCTTC. Together with reference TRBV7-2 and TRBJ1-2, the CDR3 gives the full variable domain: GAGVSQSPSNKVTEKGKDVELRCDPISGHTALYWYRQSLGQGLEFLIYFQGNSAPDKSGLPSDRFSAERTGGSVSTLTIQRTQQEDSAVYLCASSRQGQGDYGYTFGSGTRLTVV.

The chain recombines TRBV6-1 with TRBJ1-2; possibly TRBD1 for D (5 bases). Trimming left V 0 bases short and J 6 bases short, with 14 bases between. CDR1 and CDR2 from the germline V gene are MNHNS and SASEGT. This CDR3 has 15 residues. The CDR3 is CASSEAGGGGDGYTF. CDR3 DNA: TGTGCCAGCAGTGAAGCAGGCGGCGGAGGGGATGGCTACACCTTC.

The rearrangement joins TRBV5-5 to TRBJ2-3, with D maybe TRBD1 (6 bases). Trimming removed 0 bases from V and 5 bases from J, with 13 bases in between. This CDR3 spans 15 amino acids. The germline V gene has CDR1 SGHKS and CDR2 YYEKEE (reference sequence). CDR3 sequence (DNA): TGTGCCAGCAGCTTGGTTGGGGGCTGGGGAGATACGCAGTATTTT. This codes for CASSLVGGWGDTQYF.

CDR3 amino acids: CASSGTRGQETQYF. The CDR3 bases are TGTGCCAGCTCTGGGACCAGGGGGCAAGAGACCCAGTACTTC. The chain links TRBV5-6 to TRBJ2-5; 7 nucleotides match TRBD1. Germline assignment: CDR1 SGHDT and CDR2 YYEEEE. There are 14 residues in the CDR3. V lost 7 bases, J lost 2 bases, and 8 bases stayed unmatched.

This clone has more than one count but fewer than ten. The chain links TRBV4-3 to TRBJ2-3; 8 bases are shared with TRBD2. This CDR3 region has 16 residues. The germline gives CDR1 LGHNA, CDR2 YSLEER. The V and J ends lost 0 bases and 4 bases, in that order; junction bases with no gene match: 6. DNA for the CDR3: TGCGCCAGCAGCCAAGATTCGGCAGCGGGAGCAGATACGCAGTATTTT. It is translated as CASSQDSAAGADTQYF.

This clone is a singleton in its sample. This chain uses TRBV12-3 or TRBV12-4 with TRBJ2-1, with D possibly TRBD2 on 6 matching bases. There are 13 residues in the CDR3. The ends were cut back, 6 bases at V and 8 bases at J, with 14 bases in the middle. This chain's CDR3 is CASRRGPGDEQFF. The CDR3 DNA is TGTGCCAGCAGGAGGGGCCCGGGGGATGAGCAGTTCTTC.

As regards this clone: A junction end diverges from the germline sequence, so it may reflect a read error. The chain uses TRBV19 and TRBJ1-4; TRBD1 matches 9 bases. From germline, CDR1 is LNHDA and CDR2 SQIVND (reference sequence). This CDR3 region has 15 residues. The CDR3 sequence: CASSGTGGPNEKLFF. The CDR3 DNA is TGTGCCAGTAGTGGAACAGGGGGCCCTAACGAAAAACTGTTTTTT.

By its share, this clone is medium-sized. The sample carries other DNA sequences with the same CDR3. The V and J genes are TRBV24-1 and TRBJ1-1; D is unresolved. Looked up from germline, CDR1 is KGHDR and CDR2 is SFDVKD. The V gene lost 4 bases and the J gene lost 7 bases, with 6 bases spanning the gap. The CDR3 sequence is 11 residues long. The DNA for the CDR3 is TGTGCCACCAGTGAGGCGGGTGAAGCTTTCTTT. Translating gives CATSEAGEAFF.